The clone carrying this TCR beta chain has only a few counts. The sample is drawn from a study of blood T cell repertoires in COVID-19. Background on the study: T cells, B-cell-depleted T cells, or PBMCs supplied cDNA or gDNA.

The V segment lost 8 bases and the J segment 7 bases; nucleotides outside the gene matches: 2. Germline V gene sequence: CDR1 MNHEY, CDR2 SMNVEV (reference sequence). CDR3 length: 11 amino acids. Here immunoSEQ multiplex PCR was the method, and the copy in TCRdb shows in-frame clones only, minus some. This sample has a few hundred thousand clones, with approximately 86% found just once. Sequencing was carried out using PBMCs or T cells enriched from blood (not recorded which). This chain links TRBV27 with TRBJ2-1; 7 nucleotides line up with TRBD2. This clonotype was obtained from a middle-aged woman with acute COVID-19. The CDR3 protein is CASSSGNEQFF. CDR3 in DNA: TGTGCCAGCTCTAGCGGTAATGAGCAGTTCTTC.